This T cell receptor (beta chain) was observed in a study of cytomegalovirus exposure and HLA in healthy donors. The ends lost 4 bases at V and 4 bases at J; junction bases unmatched: 14. The V gene's germline CDR1 is SEHNR and CDR2 FQNEAQ (reference sequence). CDR3 length: 17 amino acids. With 60 Vbeta and 13 Jbeta primers, the PCR was carried out. Original analysis: In a later analysis, 75 million to 95 million unique TCR beta chains included roughly 11 million shared by two or more donors. Generated by immunoSEQ multiplex PCR, the TCRdb table keeps only in-frame clones and is missing some. V and J calls and clone size are those listed in that table; D and trimming were worked out from the DNA. This sample has about 90,000 clones; about 73% occur once, and the top ten carry over 12%.

The sequenced material came from PBMCs. The sequence came from a woman in her forties or fifties in good health and CMV-seropositive. The rearrangement links TRBV7-9 to TRBJ2-5; 8 positions match TRBD1. Here the CDR3 DNA reads TGTGCCAGCAGCTACCGCCGGCAGGGGGCAGGAAGAGAGACCCAGTACTTC. This translates into CASSYRRQGAGRETQYF. The full variable domain, in which reference TRBV7-9 and TRBJ2-5 provide the parts outside the CDR3, is DTGVSQNPRHKITKRGQNVTFRCDPISEHNRLYWYRQTLGQGPEFLTYFQNEAQLEKSRLLSDRFSAERPKGSFSTLEIQRTEQGDSAMYLCASSYRRQGAGRETQYFGPGTRLLVL.